This TCR beta chain was recovered during a study of blood T cell repertoires in COVID-19. As for the study in general: The cDNA or gDNA used as material had been derived from T cells, B-cell-depleted T cells, or PBMCs.

The CDR3 runs to 18 residues. Germline V gene data show CDR1 as SGDLS and CDR2 as YYNGEE. Trimming shortened V by 2 bases and J by 6 bases, and 23 bases separated the two germline ends. As handled by the study authors: The assay estimated nucleated cells by amplifying reference gene primers. The data were produced by immunoSEQ multiplex PCR, yet TCRdb's version contains in-frame clones alone and is incomplete. Clone size and V and J calls were adopted from that table, with D and trimming inferred from the DNA. The table shows approximately 290,000 clones, with around 87% occurring only once. This sequence originates from a woman aged 18-35 years with acute COVID-19. The sample comprised PBMCs or T cells enriched from blood (not recorded which). This rearrangement joins TRBV9 to TRBJ2-2, with TRBD2 as a possible D gene (6 bases). The CDR3 DNA follows: TGTGCCAGCAGCGTCTCCGGGACTCTAGCGTGGGGGGCCGGGGAGCTGTTTTTT. Translated: CASSVSGTLAWGAGELFF.